This entry concerns a single T cell receptor (beta chain). Antigen specificity is unknown. The data are from a study of cytomegalovirus exposure and HLA in healthy donors. PCR used 60 Vbeta primers and 13 Jbeta primers. Repertoires were generated with immunoSEQ multiplex PCR, while TCRdb's copy carries only in-frame clones and drops some. Found here are about 230,000 clones, roughly 84% of them singletons; the top ten hold 0.2% to 0.25%. Study results and limitations: Analysis was carried out at a later point, and it linked a missense DCLRE1C variant to TCR beta V- and J-gene trimming.

This CDR3 region has 14 residues. The germline V gene encodes CDR1 SGHDT and CDR2 YYEEEE. With 4 bases removed from V and 4 bases from J, the gap between germline ends came to 14 bases. The chain carries TRBV5-6 and TRBJ2-5; TRBD2 might be the D (6 bases). Source material: PBMCs. The TCR was taken from a girl aged 2 to 10 in good health and CMV-seronegative. DNA for the CDR3: TGTGCCAGCAGCGTTGGCGGGGACCGAGAGACCCAGTACTTC. It translates to CASSVGGDRETQYF.